These 32 T cell receptor beta chains came from one sample sequenced in a study of cytomegalovirus exposure and HLA in healthy donors. 60 Vbeta and 13 Jbeta primers were used in PCR. Sequencing was performed with immunoSEQ multiplex PCR; in TCRdb, only in-frame clones are kept and a portion is missing. The sample records 70,000 to 95,000 clones, roughly 72% being singletons. Input material: PBMCs. The receptors derive from a man under 40 in good health and CMV-seropositive.

This clone was detected only a few times. V is TRBV7-9 and J is TRBJ2-4; D ambiguous. This CDR3 spans 12 amino acids. Deletions cut 5 bases from V and 8 bases from J, with 10 bases between. Germline CDR1 is SEHNR and CDR2 is FQNEAQ (reference sequence). The CDR3 DNA follows: TGTGCCAGCAGCCTGGGCACGGACATTCAGTACTTC. Translating gives CASSLGTDIQYF.

As DNA, the CDR3 is TGTGCCAGCAGCTTAGGACAGAACTATGGCTACACCTTC. This sequence encodes CASSLGQNYGYTF. The gene calls are TRBV7-2 and TRBJ1-2, with TRBD1 as a possible D gene (5 bases). This CDR3 comprises 13 residues. CDR1 and CDR2 from the germline V gene are SGHTA and FQGNSA. V was shortened by 1 base and J by 2 bases, with 5 bases between the two germline ends.

Only a few counts were recorded for this clone. This rearrangement joins TRBV4-1 to TRBJ2-6, with a tentative D call TRBD2 (6 bases). Trimming took 0 bases from V and 4 from J, leaving 10 bases between them. The germline V gene has CDR1 MGHRA and CDR2 YSYEKL. The CDR3 sequence is 16 residues long. Here the CDR3 DNA reads TGCGCCAGCAGCCAAGATTGGGGGGAAGGGGCCAACGTCCTGACTTTC. This translates into CASSQDWGEGANVLTF.

This clone has a single count. The CDR3: CAWISASGSEAFF. The CDR3 DNA is TGTGCCTGGATATCAGCGTCGGGTAGTGAAGCTTTCTTT. The gene calls are TRBV30 and TRBJ1-1; D gene unclear. The CDR3 spans 13 residues. Germline values: CDR1 GTSNPN, CDR2 SVGIG (reference sequence). Trimming stripped 4 bases from V and 7 bases from J, with 16 bases between.

The rearrangement uses TRBV7-9 and TRBJ2-2; D might be TRBD1 (5 bases). The CDR3 has 12 residues. V gave up 5 bases and J gave up 6 bases, with 7 bases separating them. Looked up from germline, CDR1 is SEHNR and CDR2 is FQNEAQ (reference sequence). CDR3 in amino acids: CASSGRAGELFF. CDR3 nucleotide sequence: TGTGCCAGCAGCGGCAGGGCCGGGGAGCTGTTTTTT.

The chain couples TRBV5-1 to TRBJ1-2; possible D gene TRBD1, 6 bases. CDR1 and CDR2 from the germline V gene are SGHRS and YFSETQ. V gave up 0 bases and J gave up 1 base, with 7 bases separating them. CDR3 size: 14 residues. The CDR3 sequence: CASSLGQVNYGYTF. CDR3 in DNA: TGCGCCAGCAGCTTGGGACAGGTTAACTATGGCTACACCTTC.

The genes are TRBV5-5 and TRBJ2-3; 14 bases align to TRBD2. The CDR3 runs 19 residues. The V gene's germline CDR1 is SGHKS and CDR2 YYEKEE (reference sequence). The ends lost 4 bases at V and 0 bases at J; junction bases unmatched: 10. The CDR3 nucleotides are TGTGCCAGCAGCCCAATGGGACTAGCGGGGGTATCTAGCACAGATACGCAGTATTTT. Its translation is CASSPMGLAGVSSTDTQYF.

The chain recombines TRBV29-1 with TRBJ2-5, with a possible D match to TRBD2 (5 bases). The length of the CDR3 is 13 residues. Germline-derived CDR1 and CDR2 are SQVTM and ANQGSEA. With 5 bases removed from V and 5 bases from J, the gap between germline ends came to 15 bases. The CDR3 spells CSVPRTVGETQYF. CDR3 coding DNA: TGCAGCGTTCCGCGGACTGTGGGGGAGACCCAGTACTTC.

CDR3 in amino acids: CASSPQGRGNTEAFF. The CDR3 nucleotides read TGTGCCAGTAGCCCACAGGGTAGGGGGAACACTGAAGCTTTCTTT. This sequence joins TRBV19 and TRBJ1-1; D possibly corresponds to TRBD1 (6 bases). The CDR3 has 15 residues. With 6 bases removed from V and 1 base from J, the gap between germline ends came to 15 bases. The germline V gene has CDR1 LNHDA and CDR2 SQIVND (reference sequence).

The chain combines TRBV10-3 with TRBJ1-1, with 9 bases that match TRBD1. Germline V lookup: CDR1 ENHRY, CDR2 SYGVKD. The CDR3 covers 15 residues. The V gene end was trimmed by 1 base and the J gene end by 4 bases; junction bases not matched to a gene: 4. The CDR3 nucleotides are TGTGCCATCAGTGAGTGGGACAGGGCGGGCACTGAAGCTTTCTTT. Protein: CAISEWDRAGTEAFF.

The chain has TRBV6-5 and TRBJ2-2, with D maybe TRBD1 (6 bases). The ends were cut back, 7 bases at V and 6 bases at J, with 18 bases in the middle. The CDR3 runs 15 residues. CDR1 is MNHEY and CDR2 is SVGAGI in the germline V gene. CDR3 in amino acids: CASTDDRFGPGELFF. In DNA, the CDR3 is TGTGCCAGCACCGACGACAGGTTTGGCCCCGGGGAGCTGTTTTTT.

This rearrangement joins TRBV19 to TRBJ1-1; 8 nucleotides match TRBD1. The trim removed 5 bases at V and 6 bases at J, leaving 8 bases unmatched. CDR1 LNHDA and CDR2 SQIVND come from the germline V gene (reference sequence). The CDR3 is 14 amino acids. CDR3: CASSQRQGMAEAFF. The DNA of the CDR3 is TGTGCCAGTAGTCAACGACAGGGGATGGCTGAAGCTTTCTTT.

V usage is TRBV20-1 and J usage is TRBJ1-3; no clear D. Between the trimmed V and J ends, which lost 7 bases and 4 bases, there was a span of 8 bases. The length of the CDR3 is 11 residues. CDR1 is DFQATT and CDR2 is SNEGSKA in the germline V gene (reference sequence). The CDR3 spells CSVPQGNTIYF. The CDR3 region has the DNA TGCAGTGTTCCTCAGGGAAACACCATATATTTT.

The chain links TRBV7-2 to TRBJ2-1, with 13 nucleotides matching TRBD2. Germline loops: CDR1 SGHTA, CDR2 FQGNSA. The junction had 12 bases not matched to a gene; V was cut back by 5 bases and J by 14 bases. This CDR3 has 15 amino acids. The CDR3 coding sequence is TGTGCCAGCAGCCCCACACTAGCGGGGGGGCCCTCTGAGTTCTTC. Its translation is CASSPTLAGGPSEFF.

The chain couples TRBV30 to TRBJ1-5; D gene ambiguous. This CDR3 is 15 amino acids long. Looked up from germline, CDR1 is GTSNPN and CDR2 is SVGIG (reference sequence). Trimming left V 0 bases short and J 4 bases short, with 13 bases between. This CDR3 is CAWSVYGSLNQPQHF. CDR3 nucleotides: TGTGCCTGGAGTGTATACGGGAGCCTTAATCAGCCCCAGCATTTT.

V usage is TRBV2 and J usage is TRBJ2-1; D possibly corresponds to TRBD2 (6 bases). V was trimmed by 3 bases and J by 7 bases, leaving 10 bases between them. Germline CDR1 SNHLY, CDR2 FYNNEI. The CDR3 runs to 13 residues. The DNA of the CDR3 is TGTGCCAGCAGTGACGGGGGAATGAATGAGCAGTTCTTC. It yields the protein CASSDGGMNEQFF.

The V gene is TRBV4-2, the J gene TRBJ2-5; 8 bases map to TRBD1. The trim removed 3 bases at V and 1 base at J, leaving 10 bases unmatched. Germline CDR1 is LGHNA and CDR2 is YNFKEQ. There are 17 residues in the CDR3. The CDR3 spells CASSHDPSRGPQETQYF. The CDR3 DNA sequence: TGTGCCAGCAGCCATGACCCCTCCAGGGGGCCCCAAGAGACCCAGTACTTC.

The CDR3: CASSEKGQGRTEAFF. The DNA for the CDR3 is TGTGCCAGCAGTGAAAAAGGGCAGGGGCGCACTGAAGCTTTCTTT. The chain has TRBV6-1 and TRBJ1-1, with D perhaps matching TRBD1 (6 bases). The germline V gene encodes CDR1 MNHNS and CDR2 SASEGT. The CDR3 contains 15 residues. The V and J ends lost 2 bases and 4 bases respectively, with 14 bases between them.

V gene TRBV5-6 combines with J gene TRBJ2-3; 9 positions agree with TRBD2. V was clipped by 0 bases and J by 6 bases; unmatched bases: 5. The CDR3 is 15 amino acids. Germline V gene data show CDR1 as SGHDT and CDR2 as YYEEEE. The DNA for the CDR3 is TGTGCCAGCAGCTTGGGTGCGGGAGGGGCCGATACGCAGTATTTT. Protein product: CASSLGAGGADTQYF. The full variable domain, completed using reference TRBV5-6 and TRBJ2-3, is DAGVTQSPTHLIKTRGQQVTLRCSPKSGHDTVSWYQQALGQGPQFIFQYYEEEERQRGNFPDRFSGHQFPNYSSELNVNALLLGDSALYLCASSLGAGGADTQYFGPGTRLTVL.

The chain joins TRBV7-2 to TRBJ1-1; a weak D match, TRBD1 (5 bases). Trimming cost V 2 bases and J 5 bases, with 9 bases left between them. The CDR3 sequence is 13 residues long. Per germline, CDR1 SGHTA and CDR2 FQGNSA. The CDR3 coding sequence is TGTGCCAGCAGCTTACTAACAGGAACTGAAGCTTTCTTT. Translation gives CASSLLTGTEAFF.

The chain joins TRBV7-6 to TRBJ2-7; tentative D call: TRBD2 (6 bases). V was trimmed by 5 bases and J by 3 bases, leaving 14 bases between them. Germline lookup yields CDR1 SGHVS and CDR2 FNYEAQ. The CDR3 has 14 residues. The DNA of the CDR3 is TGTGCCAGCAGCCCCCTTGCGGGGTTCTACGAGCAGTACTTC. Amino acids: CASSPLAGFYEQYF. Drawing the rest from reference TRBV7-6 and TRBJ2-7, the complete variable domain is GAGVSQSPRYKVTKRGQDVALRCDPISGHVSLYWYRQALGQGPEFLTYFNYEAQQDKSGLPNDRFSAERPEGSISTLTIQRTEQRDSAMYRCASSPLAGFYEQYFGPGTRLTVT.

J is TRBJ2-3 and V is TRBV5-1; D not certain. Germline CDR1 and CDR2: SGHRS and YFSETQ. The length of the CDR3 is 13 residues. V lost 2 bases, J lost 3 bases, and 7 bases lay in between. The CDR3 sequence: CASSLQQTDTQYF. In DNA, the CDR3 is TGCGCCAGCAGCTTACAGCAAACAGATACGCAGTATTTT.

This clone came up once. The genes are TRBV5-4 and TRBJ2-1; tentative D call: TRBD1 (5 bases). There are 13 residues in the CDR3. Looked up from germline, CDR1 is SGHNT and CDR2 is YYREEE (reference sequence). V lost 3 bases and J 14 bases, leaving 18 bases between the germline ends. The CDR3, as DNA: TGTGCCAGCAGCTCGCAGGGTAGCCGTCAGGAGTTCTTC. As protein: CASSSQGSRQEFF. Using reference TRBV5-4 and TRBJ2-1 for the parts outside the CDR3, the full variable domain is ETGVTQSPTHLIKTRGQQVTLRCSSQSGHNTVSWYQQALGQGPQFIFQYYREEENGRGNFPPRFSGLQFPNYSSELNVNALELDDSALYLCASSSQGSRQEFFGPGTRLTVL.

This clone has a handful of counts. The V call is TRBV7-8, the J call TRBJ1-4; 8 bases agree with TRBD1. The CDR3 extends over 13 amino acids. With 4 bases clipped from V and 7 bases from J, the junction kept 2 bases outside the gene matches. Germline-derived CDR1 and CDR2 are SGHVS and FQNEAQ. The CDR3 nucleotides read TGTGCCAGCAGCTCACAGGGGGGTGAAAAACTGTTTTTT. It codes for CASSSQGGEKLFF. The variable domain in full, completed from reference TRBV7-8 and TRBJ1-4, reads GAGVSQSPRYKVAKRGQDVALRCDPISGHVSLFWYQQALGQGPEFLTYFQNEAQLDKSGLPSDRFFAERPEGSVSTLKIQRTQQEDSAVYLCASSSQGGEKLFFGSGTQLSVL.

V and J are TRBV7-9 and TRBJ1-2; TRBD1 is a possible D gene (6 bases). The CDR3 spans 13 residues. CDR1 and CDR2 from the germline V gene are SEHNR and FQNEAQ (reference sequence). Trimming left V 3 bases short and J 6 bases short, with 11 bases between. The CDR3 region is CASSLAGANGYTF. CDR3 bases: TGTGCCAGCAGCTTGGCGGGGGCGAATGGCTACACCTTC.

This chain connects TRBV2 to TRBJ1-5, with 9 bases that match TRBD1. Losses at the gene ends were 7 bases for V and 2 bases for J; bases not matched to a gene: 3. The CDR3 runs 14 residues. From germline, CDR1 is SNHLY and CDR2 FYNNEI. The CDR3 DNA sequence: TGTGCCAGCACCCGGACAGGGGGCAATCAGCCCCAGCATTTT. This gives the protein CASTRTGGNQPQHF.

The gene calls are TRBV27 and TRBJ2-2; D call uncertain. Germline V gene sequence: CDR1 MNHEY, CDR2 SMNVEV (reference sequence). Trimming stripped 6 bases from V and 3 bases from J, with 17 bases between. CDR3 length: 16 residues. The CDR3: CASSSRTAHYTGELFF. The CDR3 bases are TGTGCCAGCAGCTCTAGAACGGCACACTACACCGGGGAGCTGTTTTTT.

This chain links TRBV6-6 with TRBJ2-2, with 10 bases that match TRBD2. Per the germline V gene, CDR1 is MNHNY and CDR2 is SVGAGI (reference sequence). The CDR3 is 16 amino acids. With 0 bases clipped from V and 4 bases from J, the junction kept 2 bases outside the gene matches. CDR3 in amino acids: CASSYSPSGSTGELFF. The DNA of the CDR3 is TGTGCCAGCAGTTACTCACCTAGCGGGAGCACCGGGGAGCTGTTTTTT.

Here the CDR3 DNA reads TGCGCCAGCAGCCCCTCTTTTTATCAGCCCCAGCATTTT. Protein: CASSPSFYQPQHF. The chain recombines TRBV4-1 with TRBJ1-5; D remains ambiguous. Trimming took off 4 bases at V and 5 bases at J, with 9 bases between the two ends. Per germline, CDR1 MGHRA and CDR2 YSYEKL. The CDR3 runs 13 residues.

This clone was found a few times. The rearrangement links TRBV18 to TRBJ1-1; D might be TRBD1 (5 bases). The V and J ends lost 1 base and 4 bases respectively, with 13 bases between them. The length of the CDR3 is 15 residues. In germline, CDR1 is KGHSH, CDR2 LQKENI. CDR3 nucleotide sequence: TGTGCCAGCTCACCACAGGGAGGGGTGAGCACTGAAGCTTTCTTT. This gives the protein CASSPQGGVSTEAFF.

This clone appeared a single time. This CDR3 is CASSLHVTGGYEQYF. For the CDR3, the DNA is TGTGCCAGCAGTTTACATGTGACAGGGGGCTACGAGCAGTACTTC. The rearrangement joins TRBV27 to TRBJ2-7; TRBD1 matches 9 bases. The V segment lost 2 bases and the J segment 3 bases; nucleotides outside the gene matches: 5. The CDR3 extends over 15 amino acids. CDR1 is MNHEY, CDR2 SMNVEV, per germline (reference sequence).

This chain joins TRBV7-9 and TRBJ1-4, with unresolved D. The ends were cut back, 5 bases at V and 8 bases at J, with 15 bases in the middle. CDR3 size: 14 residues. Germline assignment: CDR1 SEHNR and CDR2 FQNEAQ (reference sequence). The CDR3 region has the DNA TGTGCCAGCAGCCCCACTAGTCTTGGGGAAAAACTGTTTTTT. This translates into CASSPTSLGEKLFF. Together with reference TRBV7-9 and TRBJ1-4, the CDR3 gives the full variable domain: DTGVSQNPRHKITKRGQNVTFRCDPISEHNRLYWYRQTLGQGPEFLTYFQNEAQLEKSRLLSDRFSAERPKGSFSTLEIQRTEQGDSAMYLCASSPTSLGEKLFFGSGTQLSVL.